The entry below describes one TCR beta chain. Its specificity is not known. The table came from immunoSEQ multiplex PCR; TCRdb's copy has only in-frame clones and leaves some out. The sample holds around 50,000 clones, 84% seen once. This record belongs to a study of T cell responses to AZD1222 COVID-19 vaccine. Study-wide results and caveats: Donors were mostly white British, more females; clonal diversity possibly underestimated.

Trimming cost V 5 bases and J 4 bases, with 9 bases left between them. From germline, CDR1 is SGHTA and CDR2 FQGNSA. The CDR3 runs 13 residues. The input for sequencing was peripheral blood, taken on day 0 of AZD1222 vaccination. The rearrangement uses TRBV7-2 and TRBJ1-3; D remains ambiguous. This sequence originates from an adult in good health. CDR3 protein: CASSTGRGNTIYF. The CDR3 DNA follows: TGTGCCAGCAGCACCGGCCGGGGAAACACCATATATTTT. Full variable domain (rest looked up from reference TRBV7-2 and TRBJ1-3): GAGVSQSPSNKVTEKGKDVELRCDPISGHTALYWYRQSLGQGLEFLIYFQGNSAPDKSGLPSDRFSAERTGGSVSTLTIQRTQQEDSAVYLCASSTGRGNTIYFGEGSWLTVV.